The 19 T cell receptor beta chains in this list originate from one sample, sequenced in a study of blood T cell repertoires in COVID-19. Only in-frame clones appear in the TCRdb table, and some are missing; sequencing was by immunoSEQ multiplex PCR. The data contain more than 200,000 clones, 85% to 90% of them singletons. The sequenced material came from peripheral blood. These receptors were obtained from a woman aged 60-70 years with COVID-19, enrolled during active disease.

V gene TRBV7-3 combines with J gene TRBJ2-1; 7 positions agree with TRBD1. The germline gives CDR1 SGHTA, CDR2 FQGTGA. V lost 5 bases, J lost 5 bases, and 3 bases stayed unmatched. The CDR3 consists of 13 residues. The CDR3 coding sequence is TGTGCCAGCAGCAACACAGGGGACAATGAGCAGTTCTTC. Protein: CASSNTGDNEQFF.

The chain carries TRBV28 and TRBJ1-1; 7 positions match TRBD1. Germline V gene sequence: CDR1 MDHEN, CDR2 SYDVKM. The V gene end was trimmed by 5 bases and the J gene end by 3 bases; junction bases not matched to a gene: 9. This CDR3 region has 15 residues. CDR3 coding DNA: TGTGCCAGCAGTCCCGGGGGACAGTCCTACACTGAAGCTTTCTTT. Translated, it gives CASSPGGQSYTEAFF.

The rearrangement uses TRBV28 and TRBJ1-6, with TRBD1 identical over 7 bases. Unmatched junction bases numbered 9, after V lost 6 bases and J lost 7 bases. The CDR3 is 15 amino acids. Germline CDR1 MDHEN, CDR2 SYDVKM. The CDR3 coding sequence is TGTGCCAGCAGACCTCCTTCAGGGGGGAATTCACCCCTCCACTTT. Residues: CASRPPSGGNSPLHF.

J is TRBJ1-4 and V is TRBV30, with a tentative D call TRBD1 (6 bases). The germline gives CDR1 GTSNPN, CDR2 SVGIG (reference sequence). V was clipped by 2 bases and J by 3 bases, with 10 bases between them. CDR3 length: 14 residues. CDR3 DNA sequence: TGTGCCTGGAGTTTCGGGACACCTAATGAAAAACTGTTTTTT. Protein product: CAWSFGTPNEKLFF.

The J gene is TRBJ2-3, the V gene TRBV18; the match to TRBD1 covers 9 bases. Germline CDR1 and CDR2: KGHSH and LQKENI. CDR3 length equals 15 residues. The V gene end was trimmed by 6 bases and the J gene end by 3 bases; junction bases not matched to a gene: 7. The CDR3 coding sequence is TGTGCCAGCTCGCGGGACAGGGATTATACAGATACGCAGTATTTT. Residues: CASSRDRDYTDTQYF.

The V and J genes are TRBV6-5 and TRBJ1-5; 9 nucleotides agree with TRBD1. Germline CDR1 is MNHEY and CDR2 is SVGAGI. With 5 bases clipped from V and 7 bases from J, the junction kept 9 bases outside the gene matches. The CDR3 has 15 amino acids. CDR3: CASSRTGTGRQPQHF. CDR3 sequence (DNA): TGTGCCAGCAGTCGAACCGGGACAGGGAGACAGCCCCAGCATTTT.

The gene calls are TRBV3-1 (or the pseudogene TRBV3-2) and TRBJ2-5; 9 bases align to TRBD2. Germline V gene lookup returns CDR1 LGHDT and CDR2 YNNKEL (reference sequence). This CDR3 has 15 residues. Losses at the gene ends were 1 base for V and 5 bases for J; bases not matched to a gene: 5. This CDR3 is CASSQGGTSWETQYF. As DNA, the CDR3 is TGTGCCAGCAGCCAAGGGGGGACTAGCTGGGAGACCCAGTACTTC.

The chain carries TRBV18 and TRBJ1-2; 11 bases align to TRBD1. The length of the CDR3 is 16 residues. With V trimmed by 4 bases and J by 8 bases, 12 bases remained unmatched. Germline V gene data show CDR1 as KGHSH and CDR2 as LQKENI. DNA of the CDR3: TGTGCCAGCTCACGATCCGGACAGGGGGCTTTAATCGGCTACACCTTC. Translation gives CASSRSGQGALIGYTF.

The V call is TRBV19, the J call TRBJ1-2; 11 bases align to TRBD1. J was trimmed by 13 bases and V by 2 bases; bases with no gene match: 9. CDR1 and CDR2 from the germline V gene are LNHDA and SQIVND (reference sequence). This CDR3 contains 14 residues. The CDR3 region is CASSIRRDRGFRTF. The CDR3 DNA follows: TGTGCCAGTAGTATACGGAGGGACAGGGGGTTTCGCACCTTC.

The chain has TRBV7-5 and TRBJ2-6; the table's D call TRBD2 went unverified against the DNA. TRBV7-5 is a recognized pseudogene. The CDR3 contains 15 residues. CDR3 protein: CVRTPTGSGANVLTF. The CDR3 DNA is TGTGTCCGAACACCTACGGGGTCTGGGGCCAACGTCCTGACTTTC.

In nucleotides, the CDR3 is TGTGCCAGCAGTGAATCAGTAGCGGGAGGGCCCGACACCGGGGAGCTGTTTTTT. It yields the protein CASSESVAGGPDTGELFF. The chain links TRBV6-4 to TRBJ2-2, with 11 bases that match TRBD2. CDR3 size: 18 residues. V was clipped by 3 bases and J by 3 bases; unmatched bases: 9. Germline loops: CDR1 MRHNA, CDR2 SNTAGT.

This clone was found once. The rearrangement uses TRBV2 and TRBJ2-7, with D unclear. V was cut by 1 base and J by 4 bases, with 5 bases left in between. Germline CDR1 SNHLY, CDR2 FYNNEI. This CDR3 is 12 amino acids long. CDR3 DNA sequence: TGTGCCAGCAGTGAAGTACTATACGAGCAGTACTTC. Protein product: CASSEVLYEQYF. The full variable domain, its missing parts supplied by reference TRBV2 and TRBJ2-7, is EPEVTQTPSHQVTQMGQEVILRCVPISNHLYFYWYRQILGQKVEFLVSFYNNEISEKSEIFDDQFSVERPDGSNFTLKIRSTKLEDSAMYFCASSEVLYEQYFGPGTRLTVT.

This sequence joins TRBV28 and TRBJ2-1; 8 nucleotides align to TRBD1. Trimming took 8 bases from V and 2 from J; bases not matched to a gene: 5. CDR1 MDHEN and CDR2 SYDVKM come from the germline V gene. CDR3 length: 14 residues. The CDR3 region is CASYQGATYNEQFF. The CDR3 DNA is TGTGCCAGCTACCAGGGGGCTACCTACAATGAGCAGTTCTTC.

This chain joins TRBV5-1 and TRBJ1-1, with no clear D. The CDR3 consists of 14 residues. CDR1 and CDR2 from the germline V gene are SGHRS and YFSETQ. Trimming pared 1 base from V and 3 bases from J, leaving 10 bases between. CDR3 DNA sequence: TGCGCCAGCAGCTTGCGACTGGCGGACACTGAAGCTTTCTTT. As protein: CASSLRLADTEAFF.

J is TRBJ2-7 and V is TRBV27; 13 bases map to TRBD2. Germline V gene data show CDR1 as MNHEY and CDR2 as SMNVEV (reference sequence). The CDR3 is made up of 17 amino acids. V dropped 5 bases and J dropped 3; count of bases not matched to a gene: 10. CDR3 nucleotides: TGTGCCAGCAGTCCCCTGTCGACTAGCGGGAGGATCTACGAGCAGTACTTC. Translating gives CASSPLSTSGRIYEQYF.

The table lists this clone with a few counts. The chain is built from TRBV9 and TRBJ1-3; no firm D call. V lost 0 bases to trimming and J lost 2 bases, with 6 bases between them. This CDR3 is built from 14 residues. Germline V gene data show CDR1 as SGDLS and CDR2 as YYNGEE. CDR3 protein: CASSVAVAGNTIYF. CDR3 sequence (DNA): TGTGCCAGCAGCGTAGCGGTGGCTGGAAACACCATATATTTT.

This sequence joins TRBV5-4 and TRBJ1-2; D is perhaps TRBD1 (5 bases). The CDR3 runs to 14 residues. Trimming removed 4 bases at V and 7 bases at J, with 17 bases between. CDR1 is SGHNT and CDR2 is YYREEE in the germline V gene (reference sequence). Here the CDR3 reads CASSPRGPWAGYTF. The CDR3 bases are TGTGCCAGCAGCCCGCGGGGCCCATGGGCTGGCTACACCTTC.

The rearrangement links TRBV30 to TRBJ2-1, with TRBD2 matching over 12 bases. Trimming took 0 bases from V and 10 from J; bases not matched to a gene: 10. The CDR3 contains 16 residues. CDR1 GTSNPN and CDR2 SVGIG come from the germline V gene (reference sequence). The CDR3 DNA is TGTGCCTGGAGTGTACGGCGGCTAGCGGGAGGGCCAGAGCAGTTCTTC. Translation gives CAWSVRRLAGGPEQFF. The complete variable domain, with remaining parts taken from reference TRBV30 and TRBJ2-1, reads SQTIHQWPATLVQPVGSPLSLECTVEGTSNPNLYWYRQAAGRGLQLLFYSVGIGQISSEVPQNLSASRPQDRQFILSSKKLLLSDSGFYLCAWSVRRLAGGPEQFFGPGTRLTVL.

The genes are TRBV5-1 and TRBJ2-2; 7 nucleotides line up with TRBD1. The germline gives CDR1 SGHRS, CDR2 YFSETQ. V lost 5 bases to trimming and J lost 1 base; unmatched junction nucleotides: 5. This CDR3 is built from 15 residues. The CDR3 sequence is CASRAGTENTGELFF. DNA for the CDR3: TGCGCCAGCAGAGCCGGGACAGAGAACACCGGGGAGCTGTTTTTT.